The 21 T cell receptor beta chains below all came from one sample that was sequenced in a study of T-cell memory formation after mild COVID-19. In TCRdb, the 5' RACE reads were re-called with MiXCR into one record per CDR3 protein. Among 500,000 to 550,000 distinct CDR3 sequences listed, about 20% were seen once. The sample taken for sequencing was PBMCs or a T cell subset sorted from them (not recorded which). The receptors stem from an adult woman who had mild COVID-19 (a few samples of this study predate the infection). Cell type and time point are not known.

For this clonotype: One end of the junction varies from germline; a read error may be responsible. This chain links TRBV20-1 with TRBJ2-7; a possible D gene is TRBD2 (5 bases). CDR3 length: 11 amino acids. CDR1 DFQATT and CDR2 SNEGSKA come from the germline V gene (reference sequence). The CDR3 DNA sequence: TGCAGTGCTAGAGATGTCGGGGTCTACCTCTTC. Protein sequence: CSARDVGVYLF.

The V call is TRBV7-9, the J call TRBJ2-4; D is perhaps TRBD1 or TRBD2 (5 bases each). The CDR3 consists of 15 residues. Germline CDR1 and CDR2: SEHNR and FQNEAQ (reference sequence). The V end lost 5 bases, the J end lost 1 base, and 12 bases lay between the germline ends. The DNA of the CDR3 is TGTGCCAGCAGCCCACCGGGGCTGGCCAAAAACATTCAGTACTTC. Residues: CASSPPGLAKNIQYF.

CDR3 loop: CSAKPSQETQYF. For the CDR3, the DNA is TGCAGTGCTAAGCCTAGTCAAGAGACCCAGTACTTC. V gene TRBV20-1 combines with J gene TRBJ2-5, with D unclear. The CDR3 runs to 12 residues. The V end was cut by 4 bases, the J end by 2 bases, with 8 bases between. The germline gives CDR1 DFQATT, CDR2 SNEGSKA (reference sequence).

The genes are TRBV24-1 and TRBJ1-2; 7 bases line up with TRBD1. The V segment lost 3 bases and the J segment 2 bases; nucleotides outside the gene matches: 2. Germline V CDR1 and CDR2: KGHDR, SFDVKD. There are 14 residues in the CDR3. The CDR3 DNA follows: TGTGCCACCAGTGATACAGGGGTGAACTATGGCTACACCTTC. It encodes CATSDTGVNYGYTF.

The gene calls are TRBV27 and TRBJ2-3; maybe TRBD1 (5 bases). CDR3 length equals 14 residues. Per germline, CDR1 MNHEY and CDR2 SMNVEV (reference sequence). The V and J ends lost 5 bases and 4 bases respectively, with 13 bases between them. The DNA of the CDR3 is TGTGCCAGCAGTGTATTGGGGCGCGCAGATACGCAGTATTTT. Residues: CASSVLGRADTQYF.

This clonotype came up a few times. The chain employs TRBV28 and TRBJ2-7, with D perhaps given as TRBD1 or TRBD2 (5 bases each). The CDR3 is 12 residues long. From germline, CDR1 is MDHEN and CDR2 SYDVKM. Between the trimmed V and J ends, which lost 8 bases and 2 bases, there was a span of 10 bases. The CDR3 region is CASVGTAYEQYF. CDR3 nucleotide sequence: TGTGCCAGCGTAGGGACCGCCTACGAGCAGTACTTC.

Only a few counts were recorded for this clonotype. The chain employs TRBV20-1 and TRBJ2-7; TRBD2 agrees at 10 bases. The CDR3 runs to 12 residues. V dropped 8 bases and J dropped 3; count of bases not matched to a gene: 4. Germline-derived CDR1 and CDR2 are DFQATT and SNEGSKA (reference sequence). This CDR3 is CSWTSGHYEQYF. DNA of the CDR3: TGCAGTTGGACTAGCGGCCACTACGAGCAGTACTTC.

The genes are TRBV5-6 and TRBJ2-5; D is uncertain. Deletions cut 4 bases from V and 1 base from J, with 11 bases between. The CDR3 is 14 amino acids. Germline CDR1 and CDR2: SGHDT and YYEEEE. The DNA of the CDR3 is TGTGCCAGCAGCAGCGTTGGCTTCCAAGAGACCCAGTACTTC. It is translated as CASSSVGFQETQYF.

This clonotype was seen a few times. The chain links TRBV3-1 to TRBJ2-7; a weak D match, TRBD1 (6 bases). The CDR3 is 17 amino acids. The ends were cut back, 0 bases at V and 1 base at J, with 16 bases in the middle. Germline V CDR1 and CDR2: LGHDT, YNNKEL (reference sequence). CDR3 in amino acids: CASSQDVTGRVSYEQYF. The CDR3 DNA is TGTGCCAGCAGCCAAGATGTTACAGGGCGGGTGTCCTACGAGCAGTACTTC.

This clonotype was counted only a few times. The CDR3 here is CASSLATGGNEQFF. Here the CDR3 DNA reads TGTGCCAGCAGCTTAGCGACAGGGGGGAATGAGCAGTTCTTC. This chain uses TRBV11-3 with TRBJ2-1, with 9 positions matching TRBD1. From germline, CDR1 is SGHNT and CDR2 YENEEA. CDR3 length equals 14 residues. Trimming removed 1 base from V and 7 bases from J; junction bases left unmatched: 2.

This rearrangement joins TRBV27 to TRBJ1-5; D may be TRBD1 (5 bases). The germline gives CDR1 MNHEY, CDR2 SMNVEV (reference sequence). V was shortened by 5 bases and J by 7 bases, with 12 bases between the two germline ends. The CDR3 runs 13 residues. The CDR3 protein is CASSQGPSQPQHF. The DNA for the CDR3 is TGTGCCAGCAGTCAGGGACCATCCCAGCCCCAGCATTTT.

This rearrangement joins TRBV5-5 to TRBJ1-1; D is ambiguous. Germline values: CDR1 SGHKS, CDR2 YYEKEE (reference sequence). The CDR3 consists of 16 residues. Trimming cost V 4 bases and J 4 bases, with 20 bases left between them. The CDR3 loop reads CASSPSPQPGSTEAFF. In DNA, the CDR3 is TGTGCCAGCAGCCCCTCGCCGCAGCCCGGGAGCACTGAAGCTTTCTTT.

A few counts support this clonotype. The chain employs TRBV12-3 or TRBV12-4 and TRBJ2-3; 7 nucleotides agree with TRBD1. This CDR3 has 18 amino acids. Germline trimming cut 4 bases from V and 1 base from J; bases unmatched to any gene: 14. The CDR3 loop reads CASSSSGTVIIRTDTQYF. DNA for the CDR3: TGTGCCAGCAGTTCATCCGGGACAGTAATTATTCGCACAGATACGCAGTATTTT.

The chain is built from TRBV11-2 and TRBJ1-2; 10 nucleotides agree with TRBD1. The length of the CDR3 is 14 residues. Germline trimming cut 5 bases from V and 8 bases from J; bases unmatched to any gene: 8. The germline V gene encodes CDR1 SGHAT and CDR2 FQNNGV. The CDR3 protein is CASSPTTGGRGYTF. CDR3 nucleotide sequence: TGTGCCAGCAGCCCCACGACAGGGGGCCGGGGCTACACCTTC.

This clonotype was seen a few times. The J gene is TRBJ1-1, the V gene TRBV12-3 or TRBV12-4; D remains ambiguous. This CDR3 spans 14 amino acids. V dropped 5 bases and J dropped 2 bases, with 12 bases sitting between them. The CDR3 DNA reads as TGTGCCAGCAGTCCCCGACTAGGTAACACTGAAGCTTTCTTT. As protein: CASSPRLGNTEAFF.

The chain uses TRBV12-3 or TRBV12-4 and TRBJ2-1, with D tentatively TRBD1 or TRBD2 (6 bases each). V gave up 3 bases and J gave up 5 bases, with 14 bases separating them. The CDR3 has 15 amino acids. The CDR3: CASSFRGAVHNEQFF. CDR3 coding DNA: TGTGCCAGCAGTTTTAGGGGGGCCGTCCACAATGAGCAGTTCTTC.

The chain couples TRBV6-1 to TRBJ2-7; tentative D call: TRBD2 (6 bases). From germline, CDR1 is MNHNS and CDR2 SASEGT. The CDR3 is 15 residues long. The V and J ends lost 6 bases and 2 bases respectively, with 17 bases between them. The CDR3 DNA follows: TGTGCCAGCAGCGGGGATCCCGGCGGGGCCTACGAGCAGTACTTC. Translation gives CASSGDPGGAYEQYF.

This chain links TRBV5-1 with TRBJ1-2; TRBD1 is a possible D gene (6 bases). Trimming stripped 4 bases from V and 8 bases from J, with 18 bases between. This CDR3 has 14 amino acids. Germline values: CDR1 SGHRS, CDR2 YFSETQ. CDR3: CASSSEQGRDGYTF. CDR3 coding DNA: TGCGCCAGCAGCAGCGAACAGGGCCGGGACGGCTACACCTTC.

The chain uses TRBV2 and TRBJ2-7; the match to TRBD1 covers 7 bases. This CDR3 contains 11 residues. V lost 8 bases to trimming and J lost 4 bases; unmatched junction nucleotides: 2. Germline CDR1 and CDR2: SNHLY and FYNNEI. This CDR3 reads CASQQGYEQYF. The DNA for the CDR3 is TGTGCCAGCCAACAGGGGTACGAGCAGTACTTC.

The chain has TRBV28 and TRBJ2-2; D ambiguous. The length of the CDR3 is 12 residues. Germline lookup yields CDR1 MDHEN and CDR2 SYDVKM. V was clipped by 7 bases and J by 3 bases, with 6 bases between them. The CDR3 DNA reads as TGTGCCAGCAACTCATACACCGGGGAGCTGTTTTTT. Translating gives CASNSYTGELFF.

The sample holds a few counts of this clonotype. The CDR3 here is CASSPIAGANEQFF. CDR3 coding DNA: TGTGCCAGCTCACCAATAGCAGGCGCCAATGAGCAGTTCTTC. The chain joins TRBV18 to TRBJ2-1; no definite D call. Germline V gene lookup returns CDR1 KGHSH and CDR2 LQKENI. V dropped 2 bases and J dropped 6 bases, with 11 bases sitting between them. This CDR3 region has 14 residues.